These 13 T cell receptor beta chains share one sample of origin, sequenced in a study of blood T cell repertoires in COVID-19. Only in-frame clones appear in the TCRdb table, and some are missing; sequencing was by immunoSEQ multiplex PCR. Of about 150,000 clones detected, 78% appear once; the ten largest clones hold about 1.8%. Sequenced sample: peripheral blood. The receptor set was obtained from a man older than 75 with acute or convalescent COVID-19.

The chain employs TRBV5-1 and TRBJ1-5; D possibly corresponds to TRBD1 (5 bases). Trimming left V 7 bases short and J 2 bases short, with 13 bases between. Germline V lookup: CDR1 SGHRS, CDR2 YFSETQ. The CDR3 sequence is 14 residues long. In DNA, the CDR3 is TGCGCCAGCGCCCCGGACATGGGCAATCAGCCCCAGCATTTT. It yields the protein CASAPDMGNQPQHF.

A few counts support this clone. In DNA form, the CDR3 reads TGTGCCTGGAGTGTACGGGGGACGCAGCAGTACTTC. As protein: CAWSVRGTQQYF. The rearrangement uses TRBV30 and TRBJ2-7; D is possibly TRBD2 (6 bases). Germline values: CDR1 GTSNPN, CDR2 SVGIG (reference sequence). This CDR3 has 12 residues. The germline V and J ends were trimmed by 0 bases and 8 bases, with 11 bases remaining between them.

This chain uses TRBV27 with TRBJ1-1; 7 bases are shared with TRBD1. Germline values: CDR1 MNHEY, CDR2 SMNVEV (reference sequence). The J segment lost 4 bases and the V segment lost 6 bases, leaving 8 bases of the junction unmatched. The CDR3 covers 14 residues. As DNA, the CDR3 is TGTGCCAGCAGCCGACAGGGCGGGTCCACTGAAGCTTTCTTT. Its protein product is CASSRQGGSTEAFF.

This chain joins TRBV2 and TRBJ1-4; 7 bases line up with TRBD1. V lost 10 bases and J lost 0; bases outside the gene matches: 5. Germline-derived CDR1 and CDR2 are SNHLY and FYNNEI. The CDR3 consists of 14 residues. CDR3 sequence reads: CATKGTATNEKLFF. DNA of the CDR3: TGTGCCACCAAGGGGACAGCAACTAATGAAAAACTGTTTTTT.

The chain couples TRBV30 to TRBJ2-5; D is perhaps TRBD2 (5 bases). Germline loops: CDR1 GTSNPN, CDR2 SVGIG (reference sequence). V shed 4 bases and J shed 1 base, with 7 bases lying between them. The CDR3 covers 12 residues. This CDR3 is CAWNRGQETQYF. DNA of the CDR3: TGTGCCTGGAACCGGGGCCAAGAGACCCAGTACTTC.

This chain connects TRBV7-9 to TRBJ1-1, with 7 bases matching TRBD1. The CDR3 contains 15 residues. Germline V gene sequence: CDR1 SEHNR, CDR2 FQNEAQ (reference sequence). V lost 4 bases to trimming and J lost 3 bases; unmatched junction nucleotides: 8. CDR3 DNA: TGTGCCAGCAGCTCAAAAGGGGGCCGGGACACTGAAGCTTTCTTT. Encoded protein: CASSSKGGRDTEAFF.

The J gene is TRBJ2-3, the V gene TRBV5-1, with 13 bases matching TRBD2. The germline V gene encodes CDR1 SGHRS and CDR2 YFSETQ. The CDR3 is 16 amino acids. Germline trimming cut 2 bases from V and 2 bases from J; bases unmatched to any gene: 2. The CDR3: CASSFGLAGVTDTQYF. The CDR3 nucleotides read TGCGCCAGCAGCTTTGGACTAGCGGGGGTCACAGATACGCAGTATTTT.

Note on this clone: The junction departs from the called germline gene at one end, perhaps through a read error. This sequence joins TRBV28 and TRBJ1-4; 7 nucleotides line up with TRBD1. The germline CDR1 and CDR2 sequences are MDHEN and SYDVKM. This CDR3 spans 10 amino acids. The CDR3 spells CASGDRIISF. DNA for the CDR3: TGTGCCAGCGGGGACAGAATCATCTCTTTT.

The chain recombines TRBV5-3 with TRBJ2-7; D is possibly TRBD1 (6 bases). TRBV5-3 is filed as an ORF, its function uncertain. This CDR3 comprises 13 residues. V was trimmed by 10 bases and J by 4 bases, leaving 18 bases between them. The CDR3 loop reads CASQGGTYYEQYV. The CDR3 DNA reads TGTGCCTCCCAAGGTGGGACATATTACGAGCAGTACGTC.

V usage is TRBV18 and J usage is TRBJ2-1; TRBD2 matches at 13 bases. Trimming removed 2 bases from V and 7 bases from J; junction bases left unmatched: 2. The CDR3 is 15 residues long. Germline CDR1 KGHSH, CDR2 LQKENI. CDR3 region: CASSPSTSGGNEQFF. As DNA, the CDR3 is TGTGCCAGCTCACCATCGACTAGCGGGGGGAATGAGCAGTTCTTC.

The rearrangement uses TRBV27 and TRBJ2-1; 8 nucleotides line up with TRBD2. J gave up 6 bases and V 8 bases, and 15 bases lay outside the gene matches. This CDR3 region has 16 residues. Germline V lookup: CDR1 MNHEY, CDR2 SMNVEV (reference sequence). CDR3 amino acids: CASFRSTGGAGNEQFF. DNA of the CDR3: TGTGCCAGCTTTAGGAGTACGGGGGGGGCAGGCAATGAGCAGTTCTTC.

The rearrangement joins TRBV12-3 or TRBV12-4 to TRBJ1-2; D possibly corresponds to TRBD1 (6 bases). Trimming removed 8 bases at V and 2 bases at J, with 12 bases between. The CDR3 length is 13 residues. In DNA form, the CDR3 reads TGTGCCAGCGGTATACAGGGAAACTATGGCTACACCTTC. Its protein product is CASGIQGNYGYTF.

This clone was counted once. J is TRBJ1-1 and V is TRBV5-1; 8 nucleotides match TRBD1. V shed 0 bases, J shed 3 bases, and the junction held 7 bases outside the gene matches. Per germline, CDR1 SGHRS and CDR2 YFSETQ. This CDR3 has 16 amino acids. The CDR3 sequence is CASSLGTGNLDTEAFF. The CDR3 coding sequence is TGCGCCAGCAGCTTGGGGACAGGGAATTTGGACACTGAAGCTTTCTTT.